This T cell receptor (beta chain) comes out of a study of shared clonotypes between healthy human individuals. Of note for this clone: Antigen: not known.

The CDR3 consists of 14 residues. Per germline, CDR1 SGHVS and CDR2 FNYEAQ. Losses at the gene ends were 5 bases for V and 5 bases for J; bases not matched to a gene: 2. TCRdb's copy holds only in-frame clones and misses some; the assay was immunoSEQ multiplex PCR. The sample lists some 2 million clones, 90% to 95% occurring once. Study-wide points: Across a few donors, naive CD4 shared roughly 5%, naive CD8 more than 3%, memory CD4 over 2%, memory CD8 0.35% to 0.5%.

The chain employs TRBV7-6 and TRBJ2-3; 12 nucleotides match TRBD1. The sample comprised naive CD4+ T cells sorted from blood. The subset: CD45RA+ positively selected. This TCR derives from a man between 18 and 35 years old in good health. The CDR3 is CASSRDRGLDTQYF. DNA for the CDR3: TGTGCCAGCAGCCGGGACAGGGGGCTAGATACGCAGTATTTT.